Included here is one TCR beta chain sequence, with context. Antigen: not known. Clinical Activity Scores of at least 3, NOSPECS grades of at least 4 and durations under 3 months characterized ophthalmopathy patients. Every diagnosis used clinical symptoms, serum thyroxine and TRAb, thyroid ultrasound and orbital computed tomography. This sample was taken from a study of T cells in Graves' hyperthyroidism and ophthalmopathy. Amplification targeted TCR beta CDR3 regions from RNA transcripts. The TCR CDR3 was amplified in a first-round RT-PCR using the HTBI primer set. TCRdb recomputed calls from the multiplex PCR reads with MiXCR, one row per CDR3 protein. Seen here are 640,000 or so distinct CDR3 sequences, roughly 14% observed once, and the top ten hold 4.3%. Notes on the study in general: Ophthalmopathy onset followed model prediction by a median roughly six months. Also found in blood were most expanded thyroid clonotypes above 0.001.

The TCR comes from a woman aged 40 to 50 with Graves' ophthalmopathy. Material for sequencing was blood.

The CDR3 spells CASSIDRANTGELFF. For the CDR3, the DNA is TGTGCCAGTAGTATAGATCGGGCAAACACCGGGGAGCTGTTTTTT. J is TRBJ2-2 and V is TRBV19, with D uncertain. Trimming shortened V by 0 bases and J by 2 bases, and 7 bases separated the two germline ends. The CDR3 covers 15 residues. Germline CDR1 is LNHDA and CDR2 is SQIVND (reference sequence). Complete variable domain (other parts from reference TRBV19 and TRBJ2-2): DGGITQSPKYLFRKEGQNVTLSCEQNLNHDAMYWYRQDPGQGLRLIYYSQIVNDFQKGDIAEGYSVSREKKESFPLTVTSAQKNPTAFYLCASSIDRANTGELFFGEGSRLTVL.